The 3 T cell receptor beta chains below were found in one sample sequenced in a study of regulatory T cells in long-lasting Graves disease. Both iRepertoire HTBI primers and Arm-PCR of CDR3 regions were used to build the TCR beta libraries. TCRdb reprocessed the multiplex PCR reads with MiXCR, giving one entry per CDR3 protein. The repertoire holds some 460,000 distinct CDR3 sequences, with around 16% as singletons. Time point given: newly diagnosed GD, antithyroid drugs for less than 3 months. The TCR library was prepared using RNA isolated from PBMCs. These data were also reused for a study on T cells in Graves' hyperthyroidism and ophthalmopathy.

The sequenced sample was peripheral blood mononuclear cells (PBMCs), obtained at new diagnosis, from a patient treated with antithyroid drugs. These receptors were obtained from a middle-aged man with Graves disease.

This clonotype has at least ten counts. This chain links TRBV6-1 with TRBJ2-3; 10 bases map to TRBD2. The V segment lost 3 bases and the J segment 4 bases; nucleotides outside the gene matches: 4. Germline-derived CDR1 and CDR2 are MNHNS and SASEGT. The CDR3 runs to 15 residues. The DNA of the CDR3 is TGTGCCAGCAGTGATAGCGGGAGGAGGTCAGATACGCAGTATTTT. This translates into CASSDSGRRSDTQYF.

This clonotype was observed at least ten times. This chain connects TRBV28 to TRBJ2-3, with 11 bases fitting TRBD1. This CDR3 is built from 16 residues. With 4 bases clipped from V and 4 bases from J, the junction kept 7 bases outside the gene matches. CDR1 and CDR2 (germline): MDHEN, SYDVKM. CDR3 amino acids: CASSSRGQGAADTQYF. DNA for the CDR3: TGTGCCAGCAGTTCCCGTGGACAGGGGGCGGCAGATACGCAGTATTTT.

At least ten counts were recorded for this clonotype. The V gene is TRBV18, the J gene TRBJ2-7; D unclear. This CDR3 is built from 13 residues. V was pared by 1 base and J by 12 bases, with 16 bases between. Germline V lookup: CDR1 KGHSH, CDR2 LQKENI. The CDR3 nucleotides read TGTGCCAGCTCACCACAAGCCAGCACGCCTCTGTACTTC. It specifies CASSPQASTPLYF. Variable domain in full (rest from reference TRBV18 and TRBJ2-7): NAGVMQNPRHLVRRRGQEARLRCSPMKGHSHVYWYRQLPEEGLKFMVYLQKENIIDESGMPKERFSAEFPKEGPSILRIQQVVRGDSAAYFCASSPQASTPLYFGPGTRLTVT.